This T cell receptor beta chain was captured by sequencing in a study of metastatic and nonmetastatic thyroid tumors. Regarding the study as a whole: Significantly higher TCR beta diversity was reportedly seen in malignant thyroid tumors than benign nodules, in blood and tumor.

V dropped 4 bases and J dropped 3; count of bases not matched to a gene: 4. Looked up from germline, CDR1 is LNHDA and CDR2 is SQIVND (reference sequence). This CDR3 is built from 15 residues. Before thyroid surgery, none of the patients had received any treatment. Original data processing: What underpinned the distant-metastasis classifier for papillary thyroid cancer was the set of CDR3 differences across clinicopathological groups. MiXCR re-clonotyped the PCR reads for TCRdb. What appears here as the V and J calls and clone size reflects TCRdb's work, not the paper's. The repertoire holds 30,000 to 35,000 clones, with just under 30% as singletons. This clone was picked up many times. The antigen remains unidentified.

V gene TRBV19 combines with J gene TRBJ1-4; TRBD1 matches 8 bases. The sample consisted of blood. The TCR was taken from a female donor with papillary thyroid cancer or a benign thyroid nodule (not recorded which). Some clones in this sample may be carry-over from other donors' samples. CDR3 nucleotide sequence: TGTGCCAGTAGTAGACAGGGGAGGGCTAATGAAAAACTGTTTTTT. Amino acids: CASSRQGRANEKLFF.